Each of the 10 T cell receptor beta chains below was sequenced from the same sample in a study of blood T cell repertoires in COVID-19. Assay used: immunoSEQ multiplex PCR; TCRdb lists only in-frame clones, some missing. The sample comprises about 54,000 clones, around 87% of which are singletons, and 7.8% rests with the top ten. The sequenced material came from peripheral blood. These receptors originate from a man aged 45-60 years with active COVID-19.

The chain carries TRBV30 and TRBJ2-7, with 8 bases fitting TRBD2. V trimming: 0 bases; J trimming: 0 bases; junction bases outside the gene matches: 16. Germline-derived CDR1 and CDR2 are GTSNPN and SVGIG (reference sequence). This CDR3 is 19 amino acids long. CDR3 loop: CAWSVLAGRLAMSSYEQYF. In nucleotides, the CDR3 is TGTGCCTGGAGTGTGCTGGCAGGGAGACTAGCGATGAGCTCCTACGAGCAGTACTTC. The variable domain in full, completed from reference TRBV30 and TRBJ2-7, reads SQTIHQWPATLVQPVGSPLSLECTVEGTSNPNLYWYRQAAGRGLQLLFYSVGIGQISSEVPQNLSASRPQDRQFILSSKKLLLSDSGFYLCAWSVLAGRLAMSSYEQYFGPGTRLTVT.

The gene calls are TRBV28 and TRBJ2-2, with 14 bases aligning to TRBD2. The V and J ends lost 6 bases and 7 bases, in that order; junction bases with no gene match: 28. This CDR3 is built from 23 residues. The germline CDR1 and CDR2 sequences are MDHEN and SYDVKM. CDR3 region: CASSKTMIMKTGTSGRVGGELFF. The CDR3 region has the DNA TGTGCCAGCAGCAAGACAATGATTATGAAAACCGGGACTAGCGGGAGAGTGGGCGGGGAGCTGTTTTTT.

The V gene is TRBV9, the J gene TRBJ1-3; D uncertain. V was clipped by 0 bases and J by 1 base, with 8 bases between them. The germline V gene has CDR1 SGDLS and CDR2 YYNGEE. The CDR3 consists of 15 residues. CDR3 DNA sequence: TGTGCCAGCAGCGTAGATGTCTTTTCTGGAAACACCATATATTTT. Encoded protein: CASSVDVFSGNTIYF.

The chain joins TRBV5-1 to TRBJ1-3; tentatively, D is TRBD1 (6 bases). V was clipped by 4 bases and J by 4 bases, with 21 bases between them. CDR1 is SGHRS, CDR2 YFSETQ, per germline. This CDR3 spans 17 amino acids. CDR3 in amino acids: CASSPLGAGAGGNTIYF. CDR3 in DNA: TGCGCCAGCAGCCCTCTCGGCGCGGGGGCTGGAGGAAACACCATATATTTT.

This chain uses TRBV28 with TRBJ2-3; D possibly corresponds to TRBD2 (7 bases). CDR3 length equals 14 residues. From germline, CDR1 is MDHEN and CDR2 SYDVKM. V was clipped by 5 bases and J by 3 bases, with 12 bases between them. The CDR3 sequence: CASSPAGATDTQYF. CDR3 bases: TGTGCCAGCAGTCCCGCGGGGGCAACAGATACGCAGTATTTT.

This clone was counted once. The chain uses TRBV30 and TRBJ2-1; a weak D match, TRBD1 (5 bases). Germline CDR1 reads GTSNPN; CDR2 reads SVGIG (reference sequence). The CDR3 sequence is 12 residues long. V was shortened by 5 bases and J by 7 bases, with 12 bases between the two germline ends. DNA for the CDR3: TGTGCCTGGGTCCAGGGTCTTAATGAGCAGTTCTTC. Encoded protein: CAWVQGLNEQFF. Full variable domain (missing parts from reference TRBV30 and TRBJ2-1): SQTIHQWPATLVQPVGSPLSLECTVEGTSNPNLYWYRQAAGRGLQLLFYSVGIGQISSEVPQNLSASRPQDRQFILSSKKLLLSDSGFYLCAWVQGLNEQFFGPGTRLTVL.

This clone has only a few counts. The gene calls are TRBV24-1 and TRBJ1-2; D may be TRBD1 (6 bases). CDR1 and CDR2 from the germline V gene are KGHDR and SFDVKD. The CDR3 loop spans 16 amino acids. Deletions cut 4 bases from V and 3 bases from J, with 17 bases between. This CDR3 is CATSETEGGAYYGYTF. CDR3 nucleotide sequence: TGTGCCACCAGTGAAACAGAGGGGGGGGCCTACTATGGCTACACCTTC.

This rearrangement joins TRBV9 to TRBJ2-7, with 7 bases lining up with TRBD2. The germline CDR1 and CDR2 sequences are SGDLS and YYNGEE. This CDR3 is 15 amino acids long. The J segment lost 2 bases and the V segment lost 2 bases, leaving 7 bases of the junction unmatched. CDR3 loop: CASSVASGGTYEQYF. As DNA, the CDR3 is TGTGCCAGCAGCGTGGCTAGCGGAGGTACCTACGAGCAGTACTTC.

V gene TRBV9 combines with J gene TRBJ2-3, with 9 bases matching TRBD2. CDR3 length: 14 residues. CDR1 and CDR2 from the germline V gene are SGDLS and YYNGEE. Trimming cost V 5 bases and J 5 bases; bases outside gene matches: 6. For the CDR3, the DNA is TGTGCCAGCAGTCTTAGCGGGAGATTAGATACGCAGTATTTT. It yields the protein CASSLSGRLDTQYF.

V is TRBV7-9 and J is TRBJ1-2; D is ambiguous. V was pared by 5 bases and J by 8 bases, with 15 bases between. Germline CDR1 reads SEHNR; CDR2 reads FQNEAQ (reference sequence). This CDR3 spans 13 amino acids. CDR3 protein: CASSNAPAGGYTF. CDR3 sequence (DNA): TGTGCCAGCAGCAATGCGCCGGCGGGAGGCTACACCTTC. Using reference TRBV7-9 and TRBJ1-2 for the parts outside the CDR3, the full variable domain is DTGVSQNPRHKITKRGQNVTFRCDPISEHNRLYWYRQTLGQGPEFLTYFQNEAQLEKSRLLSDRFSAERPKGSFSTLEIQRTEQGDSAMYLCASSNAPAGGYTFGSGTRLTVV.